This T cell receptor beta chain derives from a study of blood T cell repertoires in COVID-19. Study details: COVID-19 samples collected from the United States, Italy and Spain covered acute and convalescent phases. PBMCs, B-cell-depleted T cells, or T cells were the source of the cDNA or gDNA that made up the material.

Germline V CDR1 and CDR2: GTSNPN, SVGIG (reference sequence). With 2 bases clipped from V and 10 bases from J, the junction kept 9 bases outside the gene matches. The CDR3 extends over 15 amino acids. In the original workflow: Quantification of nucleated cells was approximated via reference gene primer amplification. TCRdb keeps only in-frame clones here, not all; method: immunoSEQ multiplex PCR. V, J and clone size derive from that table, while D and trimming were established from the DNA sequence. The sample comprises over 55,000 clones, about 87% of which are singletons, and approximately 8% rests with the top ten.

The sequenced sample consisted of peripheral blood. The receptor comes from a man aged 50 to 59 with active COVID-19. This chain links TRBV30 with TRBJ1-6; TRBD1 matches at 9 bases. This CDR3 reads CAWSLATGGQSPLHF. In DNA form, the CDR3 reads TGTGCCTGGAGTCTCGCGACAGGGGGACAATCACCCCTCCACTTT.